This record covers a single T cell receptor delta chain. One end of the junction is discordant with germline, which a read error may explain. This entry comes from a study of gamma-delta chains in newborns, infants, children. Study-level background: Innate gammadelta T cells reportedly expand polyclonally right after birth, driven by microbial exposure, per the title.

TCRdb processed the reads again with the CATT caller. The table has roughly 14,000 delta-chain clones, approximately 7% seen once. The sequencing sample was made of blood. This sequence was found in a child who was a newborn, infant or young child, either healthy, febrile or measles-vaccinated (not recorded which).

The CDR3 reads CAYDTVLGDTSISSSWDTRQMFF. CDR3 nucleotides: TGTGCCTATGACACCGTACTGGGGGATACGTCCATTTCCAGCTCCTGGGACACCCGACAGATGTTTTTC. The rearrangement links TRDV2 to TRDJ3; 13 nucleotides agree with TRDD3. Germline V CDR1 and CDR2: GEAIGNYY, EKD. The length of the CDR3 is 23 residues.